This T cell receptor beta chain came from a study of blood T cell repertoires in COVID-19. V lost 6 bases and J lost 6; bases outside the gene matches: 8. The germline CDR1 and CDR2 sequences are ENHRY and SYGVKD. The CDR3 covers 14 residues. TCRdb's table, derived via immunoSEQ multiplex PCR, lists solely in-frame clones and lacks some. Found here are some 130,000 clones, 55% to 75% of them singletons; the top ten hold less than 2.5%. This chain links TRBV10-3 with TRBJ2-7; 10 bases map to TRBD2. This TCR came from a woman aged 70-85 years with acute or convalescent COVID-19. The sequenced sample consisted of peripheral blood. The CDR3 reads CAISYASGSSEQYF. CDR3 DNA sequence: TGTGCCATCAGCTACGCTAGCGGGAGTAGCGAGCAGTACTTC.